Shown below are 5 T cell receptor beta chains from a single sample sequenced in a study of CD8+ T cells in alopecia areata. cDNA prepared by RNA extraction and subsequent reverse transcription served as the template for sequencing. Measured with immunoSEQ multiplex PCR; TCRdb has only the in-frame clones, and not every one. The table includes 150,000 or so clones, approximately 70% detected once. Sequencing used CD8+ T cells sorted from blood, obtained at week 0. The receptor set was obtained from a human donor with alopecia areata.

Notes on this clone: An end of the junction differs from the germline gene, which may be a read error. This sequence joins TRBV7-7 and TRBJ2-5; no definite D call. Germline V gene lookup returns CDR1 SSHAT and CDR2 FNYEAQ (reference sequence). CDR3 length equals 15 residues. Here the CDR3 reads CASSPRRTLMETQYF. The DNA for the CDR3 is TGTGCTAGCAGCCCGAGACGGACCTTAATGGAGACCCAGTACTTC.

This sequence joins TRBV27 and TRBJ1-2, with D perhaps matching TRBD1 (6 bases). V shed 6 bases and J shed 2 bases, with 10 bases lying between them. The CDR3 consists of 13 residues. Germline loops: CDR1 MNHEY, CDR2 SMNVEV (reference sequence). The CDR3 nucleotides read TGTGCCAGCAGCTCGGACAGCAACTATGGCTACACCTTC. Residues: CASSSDSNYGYTF.

This clone has more than one count but fewer than ten. CDR3 nucleotides: TGTGCCAGCAGTTTAGGAGGGGAAAAACTGTTTTTT. Amino acids: CASSLGGEKLFF. V usage is TRBV27 and J usage is TRBJ1-4; D is unresolved. The CDR3 contains 12 residues. Germline V gives CDR1 MNHEY, CDR2 SMNVEV (reference sequence). V lost 2 bases, J lost 8 bases, and 6 bases lay in between.

This rearrangement joins TRBV20-1 to TRBJ2-5; unclear D gene. Germline loops: CDR1 DFQATT, CDR2 SNEGSKA (reference sequence). Trimming cost V 0 bases and J 9 bases, with 8 bases left between them. This CDR3 has 11 residues. This CDR3 reads CSARDNGPQYF. CDR3 coding DNA: TGCAGTGCTAGAGACAACGGGCCCCAGTACTTC.

This chain joins TRBV4-1 and TRBJ2-5, with TRBD1 identical over 12 bases. The CDR3 is 15 residues long. Per germline, CDR1 MGHRA and CDR2 YSYEKL. Trimming removed 4 bases from V and 5 bases from J; junction bases left unmatched: 5. The CDR3 coding sequence is TGCGCCAGCAGCCTCCGGGACAGGGGGCTGGAGACCCAGTACTTC. It yields the protein CASSLRDRGLETQYF.